This TCR beta chain was captured by sequencing in a study of vaccination effects on CD4 cells after COVID-19. General study findings and limits: From healthy vaccinees, only 1 of 255 vaccine-induced clones also reacted to common cold coronaviruses. Relatively few convalescent patients took part in the study, which had no early post-infection timepoints.

The data were produced by immunoSEQ multiplex PCR, yet TCRdb's version contains in-frame clones alone and is incomplete. The sample records approximately 40,000 clones, about two thirds being singletons. V gave up 6 bases and J gave up 4 bases, with 10 bases separating them. Germline CDR1 is MGHRA and CDR2 is YSYEKL. This CDR3 region has 13 residues. About this clone: Its antigen is undetermined.

Under the ViraFEST assay, PBMC were stimulated with viral peptide pools so that antigen-specific CD4+ T cells expanded. Sequencing was performed afterwards. An approximately 10-day culture period preceded the isolation of CD4+ T cells. Vaccinated participants had no history of SARS-CoV-2 infection and tested negative for nucleocapsid antibodies. A density of fewer than 2.5 million PBMC per well was used; these cells were cultured with roughly 10 IU/ml IL-2 and about 9.5 ug/ml peptides. The rearrangement uses TRBV4-1 and TRBJ2-1; D might be TRBD1 (6 bases). The TCR sequence derives from a human donor who received a COVID-19 vaccine. The specimen was CD4+ T cells from PBMCs cultured with SARS-CoV-2 spike peptides, collected before COVID-19 vaccination. The CDR3 region has the DNA TGCGCCAGCAGGAGGACAGTGTACAATGAGCAGTTCTTC. Its translation is CASRRTVYNEQFF.